A single sample gave rise to the 4 T cell receptor beta chains below, sequenced in a study of shared clonotypes between healthy human individuals (dated by TCRdb to 2020 to 2022). The method was the immunoSEQ multiplex PCR assay. TCRdb's version of the immuneACCESS table is confined to in-frame rearrangements and falls short of the full clone set. An unresolved V gene accounts for under half of the shortfall where checked; the remainder is of unknown origin. Present in this sample are about 96,000 clones, roughly 45% of which were seen just once. The ten largest make up over 13% of the sample. The sample comprised PBMCs. These TCRs come from a middle-aged woman in good health. Some clones in this sample may be carry-over from other donors' samples.

Regarding this clone: This specimen includes other DNA sequences encoding the same CDR3. The chain links TRBV4-2 to TRBJ2-1; D is undetermined. With 0 bases removed from V and 7 bases from J, the gap between germline ends came to 7 bases. In germline, CDR1 is LGHNA, CDR2 YNFKEQ. The CDR3 is made up of 13 amino acids. As DNA, the CDR3 is TGTGCCAGCAGCCAAGATGCAGGAAATGAGCAGTTCTTC. Its translation is CASSQDAGNEQFF.

The rearrangement links TRBV6-6 to TRBJ2-5; 11 bases are a match to TRBD1. The J call is in doubt because the DNA end fits TRBJ2-7 better. CDR3 length: 15 amino acids. The germline V gene has CDR1 MNHNY and CDR2 SVGAGI (reference sequence). The CDR3 is CASSSDRGLWYEQYF. The CDR3 DNA reads TGTGCCAGCAGCTCGGACAGGGGGCTTTGGTACGAGCAGTACTTC.

The gene calls are TRBV29-1 and TRBJ2-1; a possible D gene is TRBD1 (6 bases). Trimming removed 6 bases at V and 7 bases at J, with 22 bases between. Germline assignment: CDR1 SQVTM and CDR2 ANQGSEA. The CDR3 extends over 15 amino acids. As DNA, the CDR3 is TGCAGCGTCGCATTGGGGGCATCCAGGGGTAATGAGCAGTTCTTC. This translates into CSVALGASRGNEQFF.

In DNA form, the CDR3 reads TGTGCCAGCAAACCGGGACTAGCAACAGATACGCAGTATTTT. It is translated as CASKPGLATDTQYF. The rearrangement links TRBV6-5 to TRBJ2-3, with 9 bases identical to TRBD2. This CDR3 comprises 14 residues. Trimming cost V 7 bases and J 3 bases; bases outside gene matches: 5. The germline CDR1 and CDR2 sequences are MNHEY and SVGAGI.